What follows are 2 T cell receptor beta chains derived from one specimen sequenced in a study of CD8 T cells in Susac syndrome. RNA totalling roughly 0.45 to 1 ug underwent reverse transcription with random hexamers. TCRdb itself ran the immunoSEQ multiplex PCR reads through MiXCR, one entry per CDR3 protein. This table holds approximately 150,000 distinct CDR3 sequences, roughly 95% found once. The sequenced sample consisted of CD4+ T cells from PBMCs. The source is a human donor in good health.

The V gene is TRBV12-3 or TRBV12-4, the J gene TRBJ1-1; D is perhaps TRBD1 (5 bases). The CDR3 length is 12 residues. Trimming pared 2 bases from V and 11 bases from J, leaving 12 bases between. CDR3 DNA: TGTGCCAGCAGTTTACTTACACAGGCTGCTTTCTTT. It encodes CASSLLTQAAFF.

The gene calls are TRBV27 and TRBJ2-7, with TRBD2 identical over 7 bases. V lost 6 bases and J lost 2; bases outside the gene matches: 7. Per germline, CDR1 MNHEY and CDR2 SMNVEV (reference sequence). The CDR3 length is 14 residues. The CDR3 region has the DNA TGTGCCAGCAGATCAGGCGGGACTACCTACGAGCAGTACTTC. Translating gives CASRSGGTTYEQYF.